This T cell receptor beta chain was identified during a study of cytomegalovirus exposure and HLA in healthy donors. The PCR was carried out with 60 Vbeta primers and 13 Jbeta primers. Source study methods: A later analysis counted approximately 88 million unique TCR beta chains, 9.5 million to 13 million shared. Assay: immunoSEQ multiplex PCR; the TCRdb copy retains only in-frame clones and omits some. V and J calls and clone size are those listed in that table; D and trimming were worked out from the DNA. The table shows about 150,000 clones, with just under 70% occurring only once. Notes on this clone: Its antigen is undetermined.

The V segment lost 6 bases and the J segment 10 bases; nucleotides outside the gene matches: 2. The CDR3 totals 12 residues. In germline, CDR1 is MNHNY, CDR2 SVGAGI (reference sequence). Whole-study findings and limits: Across HLA loci, a later analysis found differing TCR association rates, with DRB1 most and HLA-C fewest.

The sequenced sample was PBMCs. This sequence joins TRBV6-6 and TRBJ1-3; TRBD1 aligns across 11 bases. The origin of this receptor is a man aged 55 to 70 in good health and CMV-seronegative. The CDR3 DNA follows: TGTGCCAGCAGCCGGGACAGGGGGACCATATATTTT. It codes for CASSRDRGTIYF.